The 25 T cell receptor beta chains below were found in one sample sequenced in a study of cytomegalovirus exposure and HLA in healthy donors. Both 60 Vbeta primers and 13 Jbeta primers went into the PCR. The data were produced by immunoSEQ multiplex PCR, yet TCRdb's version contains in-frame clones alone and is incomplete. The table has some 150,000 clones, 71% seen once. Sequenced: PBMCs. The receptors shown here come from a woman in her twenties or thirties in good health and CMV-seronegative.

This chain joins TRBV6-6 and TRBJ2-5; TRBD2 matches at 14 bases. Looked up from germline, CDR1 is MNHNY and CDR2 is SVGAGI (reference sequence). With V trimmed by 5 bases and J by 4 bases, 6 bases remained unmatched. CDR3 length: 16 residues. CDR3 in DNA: TGTGCCAGCAGTGCCGGGACTAGCGGGGGAAGAGAGACCCAGTACTTC. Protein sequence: CASSAGTSGGRETQYF.

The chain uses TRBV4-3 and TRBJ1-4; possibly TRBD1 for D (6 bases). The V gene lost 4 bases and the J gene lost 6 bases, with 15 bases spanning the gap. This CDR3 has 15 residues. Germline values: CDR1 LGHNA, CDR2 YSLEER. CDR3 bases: TGCGCCAGCAGCCTCTACCGGGACAAGGATGAAAAACTGTTTTTT. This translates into CASSLYRDKDEKLFF.

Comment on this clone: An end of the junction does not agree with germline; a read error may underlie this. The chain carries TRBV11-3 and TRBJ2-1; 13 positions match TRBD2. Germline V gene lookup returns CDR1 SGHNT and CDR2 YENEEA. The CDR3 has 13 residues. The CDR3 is CASSPRTSGSVIF. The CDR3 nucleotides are TGTGCCAGCAGCCCGAGGACTAGCGGGAGTGTAATCTTC. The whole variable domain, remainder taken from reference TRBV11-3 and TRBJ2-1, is EAGVVQSPRYKIIEKKQPVAFWCNPISGHNTLYWYLQNLGQGPELLIRYENEEAVDDSQLPKDRFSAERLKGVDSTLKIQPAELGDSAVYLCASSPRTSGSVIFGPGTRLTVL.

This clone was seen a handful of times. The CDR3 DNA reads TGTGCCAGCAGGTTGACAGACTATGGCTACACCTTC. This encodes CASRLTDYGYTF. The chain couples TRBV6-1 to TRBJ1-2; possibly TRBD1 for D (5 bases). Germline assignment: CDR1 MNHNS and CDR2 SASEGT. The CDR3 has 12 residues. Trimming removed 6 bases at V and 3 bases at J, with 8 bases between.

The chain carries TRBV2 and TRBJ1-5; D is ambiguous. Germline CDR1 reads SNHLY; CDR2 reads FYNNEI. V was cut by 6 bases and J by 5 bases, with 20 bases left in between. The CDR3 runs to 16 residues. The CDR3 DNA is TGTGCCAGCAGGAGGGCCTTACTAGCATTCGATCAGCCCCAGCATTTT. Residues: CASRRALLAFDQPQHF.

The CDR3 DNA follows: TGCGCCAGCGGGACAGGGCTTGGGCGCTACACCTTC. It yields the protein CASGTGLGRYTF. The gene calls are TRBV23-1 and TRBJ1-2, with TRBD1 matching over 9 bases. TRBV23-1 is known as an ORF, though its function is uncertain. The CDR3 has 12 amino acids. J was trimmed by 9 bases and V by 8 bases; bases with no gene match: 7.

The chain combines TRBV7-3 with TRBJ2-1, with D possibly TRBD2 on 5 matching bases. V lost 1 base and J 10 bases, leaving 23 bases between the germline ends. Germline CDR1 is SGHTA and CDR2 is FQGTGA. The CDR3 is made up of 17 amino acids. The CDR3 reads CASSLNGGSSPQREQFF. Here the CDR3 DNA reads TGTGCCAGCAGCTTAAACGGCGGATCTAGCCCCCAGAGGGAGCAGTTCTTC. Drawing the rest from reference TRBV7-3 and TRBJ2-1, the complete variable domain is GAGVSQTPSNKVTEKGKYVELRCDPISGHTALYWYRQSLGQGPEFLIYFQGTGAADDSGLPNDRFFAVRPEGSVSTLKIQRTERGDSAVYLCASSLNGGSSPQREQFFGPGTRLTVL.

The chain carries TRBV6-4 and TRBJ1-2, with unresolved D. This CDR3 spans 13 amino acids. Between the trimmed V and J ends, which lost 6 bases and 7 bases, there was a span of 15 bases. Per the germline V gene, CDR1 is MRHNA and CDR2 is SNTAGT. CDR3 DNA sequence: TGTGCCAGCAGGAGGAGCCCATTGGGTGGCTACACCTTC. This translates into CASRRSPLGGYTF.

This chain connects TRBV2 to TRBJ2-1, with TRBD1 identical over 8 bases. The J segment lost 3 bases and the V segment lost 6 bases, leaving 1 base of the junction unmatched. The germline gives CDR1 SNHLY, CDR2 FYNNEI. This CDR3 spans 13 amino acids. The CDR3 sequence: CASSGTGYNEQFF. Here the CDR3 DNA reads TGTGCCAGCAGCGGGACAGGCTACAATGAGCAGTTCTTC.

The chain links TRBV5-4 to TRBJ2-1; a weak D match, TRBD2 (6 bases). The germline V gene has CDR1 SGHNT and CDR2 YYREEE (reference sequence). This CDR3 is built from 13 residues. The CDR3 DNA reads TGTGCTGCGGGGCTGAGCTCCTACAATGAGCAGTTCTTC. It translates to CAAGLSSYNEQFF.

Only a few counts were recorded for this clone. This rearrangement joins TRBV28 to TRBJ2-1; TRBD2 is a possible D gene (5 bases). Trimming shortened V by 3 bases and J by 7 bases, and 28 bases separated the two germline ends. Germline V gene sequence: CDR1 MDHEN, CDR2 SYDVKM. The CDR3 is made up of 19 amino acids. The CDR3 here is CASSFGVHPGSASRNEQFF. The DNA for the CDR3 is TGTGCCAGCAGTTTCGGTGTTCATCCCGGTAGCGCGAGCAGGAATGAGCAGTTCTTC.

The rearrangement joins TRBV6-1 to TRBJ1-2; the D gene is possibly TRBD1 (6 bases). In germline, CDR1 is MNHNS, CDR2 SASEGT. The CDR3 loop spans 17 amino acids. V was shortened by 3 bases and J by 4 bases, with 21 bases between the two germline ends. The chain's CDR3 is CASSESGANRFAYGYTF. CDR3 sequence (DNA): TGTGCCAGCAGTGAGTCAGGGGCAAATCGTTTCGCCTATGGCTACACCTTC.

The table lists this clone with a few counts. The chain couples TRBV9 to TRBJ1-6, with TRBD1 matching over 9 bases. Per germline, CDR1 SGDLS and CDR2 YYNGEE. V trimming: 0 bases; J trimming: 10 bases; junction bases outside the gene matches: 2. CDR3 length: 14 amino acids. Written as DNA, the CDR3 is TGTGCCAGCAGCGTAGGGACAGGGGTCTCACCCCTCCACTTT. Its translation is CASSVGTGVSPLHF.

The CDR3 spells CASSPRDKTYNEQFF. CDR3 DNA: TGTGCCAGCAGCCCACGGGACAAGACATACAATGAGCAGTTCTTC. This chain joins TRBV7-3 and TRBJ2-1, with TRBD1 as a possible D gene (6 bases). The germline V gene has CDR1 SGHTA and CDR2 FQGTGA. The CDR3 spans 15 residues. V was clipped by 5 bases and J by 4 bases, with 15 bases between them.

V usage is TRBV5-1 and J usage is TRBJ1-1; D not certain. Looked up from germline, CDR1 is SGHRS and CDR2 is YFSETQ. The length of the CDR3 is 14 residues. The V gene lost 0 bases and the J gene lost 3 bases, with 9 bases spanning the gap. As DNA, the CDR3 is TGCGCCAGCAGCTTGGCCCGGGTTGACACTGAAGCTTTCTTT. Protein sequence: CASSLARVDTEAFF.

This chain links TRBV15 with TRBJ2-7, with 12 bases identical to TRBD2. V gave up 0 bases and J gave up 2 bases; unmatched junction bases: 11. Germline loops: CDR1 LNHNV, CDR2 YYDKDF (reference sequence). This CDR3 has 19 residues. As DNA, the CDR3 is TGTGCCACCAGCAGAGATCTCAACAGACTAGCGGGAGTGGCCTACGAGCAGTACTTC. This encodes CATSRDLNRLAGVAYEQYF.

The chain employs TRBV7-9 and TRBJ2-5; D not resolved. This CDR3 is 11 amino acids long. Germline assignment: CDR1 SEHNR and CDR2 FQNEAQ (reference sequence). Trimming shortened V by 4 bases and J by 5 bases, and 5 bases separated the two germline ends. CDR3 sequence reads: CASSSLETQYF. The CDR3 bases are TGTGCCAGCAGCTCCCTTGAGACCCAGTACTTC.

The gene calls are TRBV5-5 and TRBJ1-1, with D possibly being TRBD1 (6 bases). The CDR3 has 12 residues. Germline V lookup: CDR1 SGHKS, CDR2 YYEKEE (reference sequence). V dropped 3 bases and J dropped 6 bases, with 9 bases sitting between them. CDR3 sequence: CASSSEGAEAFF. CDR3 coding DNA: TGTGCCAGCAGCTCCGAGGGGGCTGAAGCTTTCTTT.

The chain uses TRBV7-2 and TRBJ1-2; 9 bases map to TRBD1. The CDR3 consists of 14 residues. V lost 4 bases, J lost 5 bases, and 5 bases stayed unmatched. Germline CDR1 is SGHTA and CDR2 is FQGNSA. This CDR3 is CASSSTGGGYGYTF. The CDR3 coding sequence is TGTGCCAGCAGCTCGACAGGGGGGGGGTATGGCTACACCTTC.

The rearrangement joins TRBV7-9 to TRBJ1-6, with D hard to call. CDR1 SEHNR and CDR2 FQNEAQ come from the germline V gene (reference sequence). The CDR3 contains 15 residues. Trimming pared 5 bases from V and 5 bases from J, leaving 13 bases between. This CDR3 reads CASSPPGNNNSPLHF. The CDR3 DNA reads TGTGCCAGCAGCCCACCCGGGAACAATAATTCACCCCTCCACTTT. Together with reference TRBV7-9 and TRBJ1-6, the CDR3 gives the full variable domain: DTGVSQNPRHKITKRGQNVTFRCDPISEHNRLYWYRQTLGQGPEFLTYFQNEAQLEKSRLLSDRFSAERPKGSFSTLEIQRTEQGDSAMYLCASSPPGNNNSPLHFGNGTRLTVT.

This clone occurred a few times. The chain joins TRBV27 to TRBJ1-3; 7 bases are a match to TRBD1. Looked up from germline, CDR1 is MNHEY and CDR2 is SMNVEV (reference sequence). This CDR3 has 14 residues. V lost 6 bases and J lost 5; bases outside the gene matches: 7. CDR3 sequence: CASSPDRVRNTIYF. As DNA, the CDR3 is TGTGCCAGCAGCCCCGACAGGGTGAGAAACACCATATATTTT.

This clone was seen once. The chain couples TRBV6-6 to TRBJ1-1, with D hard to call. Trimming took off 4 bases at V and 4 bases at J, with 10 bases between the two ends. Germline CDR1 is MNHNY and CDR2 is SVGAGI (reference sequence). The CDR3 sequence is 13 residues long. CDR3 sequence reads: CASSFGARTEAFF. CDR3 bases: TGTGCCAGCAGTTTCGGAGCGCGCACTGAAGCTTTCTTT.

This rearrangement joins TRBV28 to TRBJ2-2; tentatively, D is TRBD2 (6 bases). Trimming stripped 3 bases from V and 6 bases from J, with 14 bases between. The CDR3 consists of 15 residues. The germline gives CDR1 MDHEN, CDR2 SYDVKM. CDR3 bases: TGTGCCAGCAGTTTCCGTGGGGGGAGGTCCGGGGAGCTGTTTTTT. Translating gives CASSFRGGRSGELFF.

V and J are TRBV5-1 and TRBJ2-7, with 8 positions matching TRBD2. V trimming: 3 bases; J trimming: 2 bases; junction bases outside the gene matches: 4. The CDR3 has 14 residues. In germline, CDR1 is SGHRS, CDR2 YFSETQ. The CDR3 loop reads CASSSSGGTYEQYF. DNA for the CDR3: TGCGCCAGCAGCTCTTCGGGGGGGACCTACGAGCAGTACTTC.

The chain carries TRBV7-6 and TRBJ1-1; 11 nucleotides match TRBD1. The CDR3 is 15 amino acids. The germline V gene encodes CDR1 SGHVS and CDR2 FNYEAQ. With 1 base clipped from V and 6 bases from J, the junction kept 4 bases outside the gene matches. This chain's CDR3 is CASSLEGQGGSEAFF. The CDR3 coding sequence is TGTGCCAGCAGCTTAGAGGGACAGGGGGGGTCTGAAGCTTTCTTT.